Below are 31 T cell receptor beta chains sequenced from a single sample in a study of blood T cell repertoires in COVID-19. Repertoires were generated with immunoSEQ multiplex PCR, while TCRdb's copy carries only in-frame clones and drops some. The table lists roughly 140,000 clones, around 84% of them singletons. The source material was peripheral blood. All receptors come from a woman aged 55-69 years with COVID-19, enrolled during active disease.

CDR3 nucleotide sequence: TGCAGTGCTATTGACAGGGGAAGACGACGAACTGAAGCTTTCTTT. This gives the protein CSAIDRGRRRTEAFF. The gene calls are TRBV20-1 and TRBJ1-1; 8 bases align to TRBD1. Germline V gene sequence: CDR1 DFQATT, CDR2 SNEGSKA (reference sequence). V trimming: 4 bases; J trimming: 5 bases; junction bases outside the gene matches: 12. There are 15 residues in the CDR3.

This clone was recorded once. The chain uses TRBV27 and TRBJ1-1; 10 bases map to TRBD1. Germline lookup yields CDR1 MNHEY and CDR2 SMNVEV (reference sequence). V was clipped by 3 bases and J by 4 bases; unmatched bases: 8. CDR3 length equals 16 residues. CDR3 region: CASSFSTGGLGTEAFF. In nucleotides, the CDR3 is TGTGCCAGCAGTTTCTCGACAGGGGGCCTAGGCACTGAAGCTTTCTTT.

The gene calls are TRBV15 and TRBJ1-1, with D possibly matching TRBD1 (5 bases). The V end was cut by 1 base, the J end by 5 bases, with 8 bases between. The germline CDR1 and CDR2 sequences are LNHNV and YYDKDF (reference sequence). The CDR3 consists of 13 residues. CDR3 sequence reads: CATSRVEGTEAFF. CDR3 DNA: TGTGCCACCAGCAGAGTGGAGGGGACTGAAGCTTTCTTT. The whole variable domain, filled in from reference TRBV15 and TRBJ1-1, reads DAMVIQNPRYQVTQFGKPVTLSCSQTLNHNVMYWYQQKSSQAPKLLFHYYDKDFNNEADTPDNFQSRRPNTSFCFLDIRSPGLGDTAMYLCATSRVEGTEAFFGQGTRLTVV.

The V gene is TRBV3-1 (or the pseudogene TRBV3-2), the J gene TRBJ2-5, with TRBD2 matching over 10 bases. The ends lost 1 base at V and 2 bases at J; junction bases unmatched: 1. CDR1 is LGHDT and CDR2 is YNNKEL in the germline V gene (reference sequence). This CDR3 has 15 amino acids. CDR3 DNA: TGTGCCAGCAGCCAAGCAGCGGGGGGGCAAGAGACCCAGTACTTC. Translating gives CASSQAAGGQETQYF.

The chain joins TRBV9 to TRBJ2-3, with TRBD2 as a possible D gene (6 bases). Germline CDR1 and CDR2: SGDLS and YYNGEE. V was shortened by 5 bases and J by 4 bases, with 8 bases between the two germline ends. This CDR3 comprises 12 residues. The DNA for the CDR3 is TGTGCCAGCAGGAGCGGGTCAGATACGCAGTATTTT. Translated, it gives CASRSGSDTQYF.

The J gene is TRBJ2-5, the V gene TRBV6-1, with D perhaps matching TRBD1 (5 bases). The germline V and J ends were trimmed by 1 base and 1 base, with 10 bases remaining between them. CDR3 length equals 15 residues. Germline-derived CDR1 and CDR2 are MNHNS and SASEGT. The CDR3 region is CASSEEGRAQETQYF. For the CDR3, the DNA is TGTGCCAGCAGTGAAGAGGGCAGGGCCCAAGAGACCCAGTACTTC.

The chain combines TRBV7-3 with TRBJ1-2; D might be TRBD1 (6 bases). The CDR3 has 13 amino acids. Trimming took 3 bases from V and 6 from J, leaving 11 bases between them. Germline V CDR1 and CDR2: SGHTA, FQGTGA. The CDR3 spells CASSFRGGNGYTF. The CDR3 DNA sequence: TGTGCCAGCAGCTTCAGGGGCGGTAATGGCTACACCTTC.

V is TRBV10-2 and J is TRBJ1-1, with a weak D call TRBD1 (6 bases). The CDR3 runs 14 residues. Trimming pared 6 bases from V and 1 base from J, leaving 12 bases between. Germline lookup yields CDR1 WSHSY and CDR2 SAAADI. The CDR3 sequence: CASRLQGPNTEAFF. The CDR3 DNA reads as TGCGCCAGCAGACTACAGGGACCGAACACTGAAGCTTTCTTT.

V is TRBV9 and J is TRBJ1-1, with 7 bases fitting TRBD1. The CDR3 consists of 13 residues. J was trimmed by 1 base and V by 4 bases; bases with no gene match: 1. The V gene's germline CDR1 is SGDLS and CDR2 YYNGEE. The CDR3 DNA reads TGTGCCAGCAGCCGACAGGGGAACACTGAAGCTTTCTTT. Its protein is CASSRQGNTEAFF.

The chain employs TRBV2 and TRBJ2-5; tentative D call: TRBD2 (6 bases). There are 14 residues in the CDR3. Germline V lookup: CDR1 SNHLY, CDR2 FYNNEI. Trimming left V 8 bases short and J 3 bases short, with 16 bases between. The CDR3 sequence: CASSELAPKETQYF. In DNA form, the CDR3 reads TGTGCCAGCTCGGAGCTAGCGCCTAAAGAGACCCAGTACTTC.

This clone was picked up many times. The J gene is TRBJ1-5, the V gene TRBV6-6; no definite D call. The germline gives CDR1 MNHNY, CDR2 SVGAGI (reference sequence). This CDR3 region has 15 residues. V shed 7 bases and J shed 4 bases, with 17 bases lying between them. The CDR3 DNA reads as TGTGCCAGCATGGAGGTTTTCCGGGGAAATCAGCCCCAGCATTTT. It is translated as CASMEVFRGNQPQHF.

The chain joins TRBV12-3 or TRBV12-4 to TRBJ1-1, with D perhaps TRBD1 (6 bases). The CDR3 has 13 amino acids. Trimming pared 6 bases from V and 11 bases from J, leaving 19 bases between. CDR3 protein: CASRSTGYPGAFF. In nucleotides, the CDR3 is TGTGCCAGCAGATCCACAGGGTACCCAGGGGCTTTCTTT.

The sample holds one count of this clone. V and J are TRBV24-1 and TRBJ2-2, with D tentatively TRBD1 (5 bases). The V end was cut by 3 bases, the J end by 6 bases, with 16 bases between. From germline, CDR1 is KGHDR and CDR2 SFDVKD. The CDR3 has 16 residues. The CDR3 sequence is CATSDRAGSFAGELFF. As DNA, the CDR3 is TGTGCCACCAGTGATAGGGCAGGGTCGTTCGCCGGGGAGCTGTTTTTT.

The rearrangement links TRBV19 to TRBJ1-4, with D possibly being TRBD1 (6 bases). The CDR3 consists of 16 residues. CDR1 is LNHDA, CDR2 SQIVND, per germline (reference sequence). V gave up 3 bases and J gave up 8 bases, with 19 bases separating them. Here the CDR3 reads CASSINREVSREKLFF. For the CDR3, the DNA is TGTGCCAGTAGTATTAACAGGGAAGTGAGTCGCGAAAAACTGTTTTTT.

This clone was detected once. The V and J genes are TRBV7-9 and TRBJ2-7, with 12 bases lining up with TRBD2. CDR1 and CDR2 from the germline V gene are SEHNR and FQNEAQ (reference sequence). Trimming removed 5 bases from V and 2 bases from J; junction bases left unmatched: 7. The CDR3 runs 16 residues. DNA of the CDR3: TGTGCCAGCAGCCCTAAGGGACTAGCGGGTCCCTACGAGCAGTACTTC. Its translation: CASSPKGLAGPYEQYF.

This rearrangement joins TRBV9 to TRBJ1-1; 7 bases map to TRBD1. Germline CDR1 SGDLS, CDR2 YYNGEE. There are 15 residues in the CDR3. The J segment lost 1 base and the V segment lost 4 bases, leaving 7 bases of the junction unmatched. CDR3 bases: TGTGCCAGCAGCTCACGGACAGGAGCGAACACTGAAGCTTTCTTT. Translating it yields CASSSRTGANTEAFF. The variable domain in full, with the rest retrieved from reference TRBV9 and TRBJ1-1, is DSGVTQTPKHLITATGQRVTLRCSPRSGDLSVYWYQQSLDQGLQFLIQYYNGEERAKGNILERFSAQQFPDLHSELNLSSLELGDSALYFCASSSRTGANTEAFFGQGTRLTVV.

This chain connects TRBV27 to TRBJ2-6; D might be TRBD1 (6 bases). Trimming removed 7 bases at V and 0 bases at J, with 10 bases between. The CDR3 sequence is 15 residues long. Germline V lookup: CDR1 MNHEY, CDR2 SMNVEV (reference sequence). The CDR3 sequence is CASKGGNSGANVLTF. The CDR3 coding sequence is TGTGCCAGCAAAGGGGGTAACTCTGGGGCCAACGTCCTGACTTTC.

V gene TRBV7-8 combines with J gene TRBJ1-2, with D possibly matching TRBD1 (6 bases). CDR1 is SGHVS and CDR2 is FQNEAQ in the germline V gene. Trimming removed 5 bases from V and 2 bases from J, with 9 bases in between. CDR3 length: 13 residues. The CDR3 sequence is CASSPDRNYGYTF. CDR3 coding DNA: TGTGCCAGCAGCCCAGACAGGAACTATGGCTACACCTTC. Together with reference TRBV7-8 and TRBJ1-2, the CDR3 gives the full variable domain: GAGVSQSPRYKVAKRGQDVALRCDPISGHVSLFWYQQALGQGPEFLTYFQNEAQLDKSGLPSDRFFAERPEGSVSTLKIQRTQQEDSAVYLCASSPDRNYGYTFGSGTRLTVV.

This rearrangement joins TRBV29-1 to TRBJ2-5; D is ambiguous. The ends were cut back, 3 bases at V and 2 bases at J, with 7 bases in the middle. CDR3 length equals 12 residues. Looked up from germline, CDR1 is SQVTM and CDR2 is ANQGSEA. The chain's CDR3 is CSVEKQQETQYF. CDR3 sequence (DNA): TGCAGCGTTGAGAAACAGCAAGAGACCCAGTACTTC.

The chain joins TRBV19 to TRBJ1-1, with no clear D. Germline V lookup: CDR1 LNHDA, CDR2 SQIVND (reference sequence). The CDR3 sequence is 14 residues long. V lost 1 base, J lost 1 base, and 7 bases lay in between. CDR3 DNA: TGTGCCAGTAGTATAGTAGTCCGGAACACTGAAGCTTTCTTT. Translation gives CASSIVVRNTEAFF.

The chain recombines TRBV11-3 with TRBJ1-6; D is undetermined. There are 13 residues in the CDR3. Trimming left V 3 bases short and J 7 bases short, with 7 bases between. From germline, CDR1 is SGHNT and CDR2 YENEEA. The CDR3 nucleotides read TGTGCCAGCAGCTTCGAGATGAATTCACCCCTCCACTTT. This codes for CASSFEMNSPLHF.

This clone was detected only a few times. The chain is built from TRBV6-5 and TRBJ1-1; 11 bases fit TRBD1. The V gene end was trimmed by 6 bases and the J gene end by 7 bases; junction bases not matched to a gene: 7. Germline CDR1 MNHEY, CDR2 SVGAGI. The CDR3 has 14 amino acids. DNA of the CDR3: TGTGCCAGCAGGGACAGGGGGCGCTTCGGTGAAGCTTTCTTT. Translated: CASRDRGRFGEAFF.

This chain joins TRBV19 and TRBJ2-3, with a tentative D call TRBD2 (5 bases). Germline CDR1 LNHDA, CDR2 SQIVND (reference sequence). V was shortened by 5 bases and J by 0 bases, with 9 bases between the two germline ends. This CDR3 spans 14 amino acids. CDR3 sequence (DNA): TGTGCCAGTAGTCCGAGACTAAGCACAGATACGCAGTATTTT. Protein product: CASSPRLSTDTQYF.

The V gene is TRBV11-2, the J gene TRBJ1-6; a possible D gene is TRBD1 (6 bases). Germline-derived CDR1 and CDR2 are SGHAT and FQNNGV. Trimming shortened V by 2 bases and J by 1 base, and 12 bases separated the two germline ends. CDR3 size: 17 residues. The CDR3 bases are TGTGCCAGCAGCTTATTGGGGGGGCGATCCTATAATTCACCCCTCCACTTT. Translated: CASSLLGGRSYNSPLHF. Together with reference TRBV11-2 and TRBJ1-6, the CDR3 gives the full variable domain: EAGVAQSPRYKIIEKRQSVAFWCNPISGHATLYWYQQILGQGPKLLIQFQNNGVVDDSQLPKDRFSAERLKGVDSTLKIQPAKLEDSAVYLCASSLLGGRSYNSPLHFGNGTRLTVT.

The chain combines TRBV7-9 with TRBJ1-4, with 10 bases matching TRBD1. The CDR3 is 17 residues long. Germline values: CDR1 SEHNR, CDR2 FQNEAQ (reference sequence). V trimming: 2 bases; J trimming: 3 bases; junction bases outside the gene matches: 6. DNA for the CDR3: TGTGCCAGCAGCTTAAAGGACAGGGGGGAATCTAATGAAAAACTGTTTTTT. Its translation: CASSLKDRGESNEKLFF.

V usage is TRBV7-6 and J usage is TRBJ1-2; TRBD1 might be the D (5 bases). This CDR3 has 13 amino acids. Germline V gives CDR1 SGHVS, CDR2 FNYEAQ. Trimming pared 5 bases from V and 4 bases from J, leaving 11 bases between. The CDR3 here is CASSSGGSYGYTF. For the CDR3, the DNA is TGTGCCAGCAGCAGCGGGGGGAGCTATGGCTACACCTTC.

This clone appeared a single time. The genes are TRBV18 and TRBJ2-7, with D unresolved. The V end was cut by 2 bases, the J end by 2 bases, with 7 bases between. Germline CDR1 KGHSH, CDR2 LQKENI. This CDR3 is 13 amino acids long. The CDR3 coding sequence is TGTGCCAGCTCACCAGGGCGAGCCTACGAGCAGTACTTC. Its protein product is CASSPGRAYEQYF.

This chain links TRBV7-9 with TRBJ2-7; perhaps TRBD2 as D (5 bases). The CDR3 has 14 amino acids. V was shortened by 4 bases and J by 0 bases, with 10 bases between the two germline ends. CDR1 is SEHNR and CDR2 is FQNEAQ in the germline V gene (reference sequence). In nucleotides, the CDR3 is TGTGCCAGCAGCTCTGAGGGCGGCTCCTACGAGCAGTACTTC. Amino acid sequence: CASSSEGGSYEQYF.

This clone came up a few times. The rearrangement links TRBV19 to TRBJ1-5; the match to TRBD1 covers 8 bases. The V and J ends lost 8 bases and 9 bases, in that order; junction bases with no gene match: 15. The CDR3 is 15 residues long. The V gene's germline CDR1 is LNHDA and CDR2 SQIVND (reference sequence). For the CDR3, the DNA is TGTGCCAGTCGTGGCGCAGGGGGCACGAGTGGGCCCCAGCATTTT. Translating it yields CASRGAGGTSGPQHF.

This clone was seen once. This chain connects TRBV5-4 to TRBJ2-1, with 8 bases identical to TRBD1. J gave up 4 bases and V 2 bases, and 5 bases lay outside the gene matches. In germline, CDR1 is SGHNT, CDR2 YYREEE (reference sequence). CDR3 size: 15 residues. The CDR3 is CASSLGQGQYNEQFF. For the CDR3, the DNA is TGTGCCAGCAGCTTAGGACAGGGACAATACAATGAGCAGTTCTTC. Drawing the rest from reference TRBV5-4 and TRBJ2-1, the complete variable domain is ETGVTQSPTHLIKTRGQQVTLRCSSQSGHNTVSWYQQALGQGPQFIFQYYREEENGRGNFPPRFSGLQFPNYSSELNVNALELDDSALYLCASSLGQGQYNEQFFGPGTRLTVL.

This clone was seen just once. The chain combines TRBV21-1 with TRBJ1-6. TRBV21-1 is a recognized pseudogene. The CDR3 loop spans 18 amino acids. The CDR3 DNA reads TGTGCCAGCAGCAAGCGTCCTCCGGGACTGAACTATAATTCACCCCTCCACTTT. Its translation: CASSKRPPGLNYNSPLHF.